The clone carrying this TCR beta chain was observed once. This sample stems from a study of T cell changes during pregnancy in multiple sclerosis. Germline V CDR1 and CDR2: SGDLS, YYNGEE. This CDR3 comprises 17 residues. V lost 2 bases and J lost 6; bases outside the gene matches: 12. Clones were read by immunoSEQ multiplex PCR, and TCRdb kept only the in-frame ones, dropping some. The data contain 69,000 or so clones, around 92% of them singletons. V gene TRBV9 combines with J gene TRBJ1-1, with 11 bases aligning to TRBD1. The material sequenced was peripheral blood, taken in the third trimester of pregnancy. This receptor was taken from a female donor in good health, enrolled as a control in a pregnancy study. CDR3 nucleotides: TGTGCCAGCAGCGTTGTCCCGGGACAGGGGGGGAGCCCTGAAGCTTTCTTT. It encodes CASSVVPGQGGSPEAFF.